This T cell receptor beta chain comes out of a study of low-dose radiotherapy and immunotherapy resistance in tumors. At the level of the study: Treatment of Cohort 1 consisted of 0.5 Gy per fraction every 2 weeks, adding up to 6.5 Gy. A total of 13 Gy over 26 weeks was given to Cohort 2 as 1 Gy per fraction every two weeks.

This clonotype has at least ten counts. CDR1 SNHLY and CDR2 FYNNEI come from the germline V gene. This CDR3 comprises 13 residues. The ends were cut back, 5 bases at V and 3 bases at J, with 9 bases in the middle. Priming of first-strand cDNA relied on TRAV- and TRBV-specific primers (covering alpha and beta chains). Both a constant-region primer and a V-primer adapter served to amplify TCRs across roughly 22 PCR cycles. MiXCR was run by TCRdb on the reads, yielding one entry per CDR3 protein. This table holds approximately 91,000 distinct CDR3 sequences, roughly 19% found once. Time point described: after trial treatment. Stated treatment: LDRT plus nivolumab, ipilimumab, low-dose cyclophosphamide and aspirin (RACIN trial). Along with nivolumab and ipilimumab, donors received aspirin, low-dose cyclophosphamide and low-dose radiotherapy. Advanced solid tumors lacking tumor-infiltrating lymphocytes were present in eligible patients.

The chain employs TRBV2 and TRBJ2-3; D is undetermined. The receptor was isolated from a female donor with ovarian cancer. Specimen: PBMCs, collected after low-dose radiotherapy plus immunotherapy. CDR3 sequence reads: CASSQPDTDTQYF. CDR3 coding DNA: TGTGCCAGCAGTCAGCCAGATACAGATACGCAGTATTTT.